These T cell receptor beta chains were read from a single sample in a study of shared clonotypes between healthy human individuals. TCRdb keeps only in-frame clones here, not all; method: immunoSEQ multiplex PCR. The sample lists some 1.5 million clones, 96% seen once, with about 1.2% in the top ten. The sample taken for sequencing was naive CD4+ T cells sorted from blood. Source of these receptors: a man aged 30-40 years in good health. The CDR3 runs from the conserved cysteine through the conserved F or W. D genes are given only for firm matches. For some rows the clone size is stated as once, few or many, or as a class when expanded; others skip it.

V	D	size	J	CDR3	DNA
TRBV9	TRBD2	-	TRBJ2-1	CASSVMSGSYNEQFF	TGTGCCAGCAGCGTCATGAGCGGGAGCTACAATGAGCAGTTCTTC
TRBV7-9	TRBD2	-	TRBJ2-3	CASSLGAGALTDTQYF	TGTGCCAGCAGCTTAGGTGCGGGAGCGCTCACAGATACGCAGTATTTT
TRBV6-4	-	-	TRBJ2-3	CASRTSPGTQYF	TGTGCCAGCAGAACCAGCCCTGGTACGCAGTATTTT
TRBV6-5	TRBD1	-	TRBJ1-1	CASSRQGVNTEAFF	TGTGCCAGCAGCCGACAGGGAGTGAACACTGAAGCTTTCTTT
TRBV11-1	-	-	TRBJ2-1	CASSLRRSVYDEQFF	TGTGCCAGCAGCTTACGGCGATCAGTCTACGATGAGCAGTTCTTC
TRBV5-4	-	-	TRBJ2-1	CASSLTSLSYNEQFF	TGTGCCAGCAGCTTGACTAGTCTGTCCTACAATGAGCAGTTCTTC
TRBV2	-	-	TRBJ2-3	CASSRDGAGTDTQYF	TGTGCCAGCAGTAGGGACGGGGCGGGGACAGATACGCAGTATTTT
TRBV18	TRBD2	-	TRBJ2-3	CASSLNLAGTTDTQYF	TGTGCCAGCTCACTTAATCTAGCGGGGACCACAGATACGCAGTATTTT
TRBV10-3	TRBD2	-	TRBJ2-2	CAIGNSGGRAPGELFF	TGTGCCATCGGAAACTCGGGGGGGAGGGCCCCCGGGGAGCTGTTTTTT
TRBV28	-	-	TRBJ2-7	CASSSSRDSYEQYF	TGTGCCAGCAGCTCCTCAAGGGACTCCTACGAGCAGTACTTC
TRBV5-1	-	-	TRBJ2-7	CASSLEAVLREQYF	TGCGCCAGCAGCTTGGAGGCAGTTCTGCGCGAGCAGTACTTC
TRBV9	-	once	TRBJ2-3	CASSVSGLSDTQYF	TGTGCCAGCAGCGTGTCAGGGTTGTCAGATACGCAGTATTTT
TRBV28	TRBD1	-	TRBJ2-7	CASGKRYRGLVSYEQYF	TGTGCCAGCGGTAAACGCTACAGGGGGTTGGTCTCCTACGAGCAGTACTTC
TRBV27	-	-	TRBJ1-1	CASSFAGRPLHTEAFF	TGTGCCAGCAGTTTCGCAGGCCGTCCCCTCCACACTGAAGCTTTCTTT
TRBV30	-	-	TRBJ2-3	CAWTRGFSSDTQYF	TGTGCCTGGACGAGGGGCTTTTCCTCAGATACGCAGTATTTT
TRBV12-5	-	-	TRBJ1-3	CASGLVKDGGNTIYF	TGTGCTAGTGGTTTGGTAAAAGACGGCGGAAACACCATATATTTT
TRBV5-5	-	-	TRBJ2-5	CASSLASSHQETQYF	TGTGCCAGCAGCTTGGCTTCTAGCCACCAAGAGACCCAGTACTTC
TRBV11-2	-	-	TRBJ1-4	CASSRNRAGGQYEKLFF	TGTGCCAGCAGCAGGAATAGGGCGGGGGGTCAGTATGAAAAACTGTTTTTT
TRBV6-4	-	-	TRBJ2-2	CATRPAGNTGELFF	TGTGCCACCCGTCCAGCGGGGAACACCGGGGAGCTGTTTTTT
TRBV7-2	-	-	TRBJ1-1	CASSWPYRHRGAFF	TGTGCCAGCAGCTGGCCTTACAGGCACCGGGGAGCTTTCTTT
TRBV5-1	TRBD1	-	TRBJ2-7	CASSSGQGNEQYF	TGCGCCAGCAGCTCCGGACAGGGCAACGAGCAGTACTTC
TRBV7-2	-	once	TRBJ2-7	CASSLPVPRSLGEQYF	TGTGCCAGCAGCTTACCGGTACCCCGGTCTCTGGGAGAGCAGTACTTC
TRBV9	TRBD2	-	TRBJ2-7	CASSVGGTNGFRQYF	TGTGCCAGCAGCGTAGGGGGGACTAACGGGTTTCGGCAGTACTTC
TRBV7-2	-	-	TRBJ2-7	CASSKYPSYEQYF	TGTGCCAGCAGCAAGTACCCCTCTTACGAGCAGTACTTC
TRBV7-8	-	-	TRBJ2-7	CASSPPAGLYEQYF	TGTGCCAGCAGCCCCCCGGCGGGTCTCTACGAGCAGTACTTC
TRBV6-1	TRBD2	-	TRBJ2-3	CASSRLAGGTDTQYF	TGTGCCAGCAGTAGACTAGCGGGGGGCACAGATACGCAGTATTTT
TRBV7-2	TRBD2	-	TRBJ2-2	CASSLRTSGIPNTGELFF	TGTGCCAGCAGTTTAAGGACTAGCGGAATACCAAACACCGGGGAGCTGTTTTTT
TRBV7-6	TRBD2	-	TRBJ2-3	CASSYGTKGTDTQYF	TGTGCCAGCAGCTACGGGACTAAGGGCACAGATACGCAGTATTTT
TRBV30	-	-	TRBJ1-3	CATEVRSGNTIYF	TGTGCTACCGAGGTGCGCTCTGGAAACACCATATATTTT
TRBV7-2	TRBD1	-	TRBJ1-1	CASSFADVTGLAAFF	TGTGCCAGCAGCTTCGCGGACGTGACAGGGCTTGCGGCTTTCTTT
TRBV25-1	-	-	TRBJ2-1	CASKQAGLGNEQFF	TGTGCCAGCAAACAGGCGGGTCTAGGGAATGAGCAGTTCTTC
TRBV14	-	-	TRBJ1-5	CASSRRGGNQPQHF	TGTGCCAGCAGCCGGAGGGGCGGGAATCAGCCCCAGCATTTT
TRBV5-4	-	-	TRBJ2-1	CASSSDNEQFF	TGTGCCAGCAGTTCCGATAATGAGCAGTTCTTC
TRBV28	TRBD1	-	TRBJ1-2	CASSFARGSYGYTF	TGTGCCAGCAGTTTCGCCAGGGGGTCGTATGGCTACACCTTC
TRBV5-1	-	-	TRBJ2-2	CASSLGPRELFF	TGCGCCAGCAGCTTGGGCCCAAGGGAGCTGTTTTTT
TRBV18	TRBD2	-	TRBJ2-1	CASSHRTGTSGVNEQFF	TGTGCCAGCTCACACCGAACCGGGACTAGCGGGGTAAATGAGCAGTTCTTC
TRBV5-6	TRBD1	-	TRBJ2-5	CASSHTNRGQETQYF	TGTGCCAGCAGCCATACCAACAGGGGACAAGAGACCCAGTACTTC
TRBV6-1	-	-	TRBJ2-5	CASSEAAAAEETQYF	TGTGCCAGCAGTGAAGCGGCGGCCGCGGAAGAGACCCAGTACTTC
TRBV9	-	-	TRBJ1-4	CASSGRVGTNEKLFF	TGTGCCAGCAGCGGAAGGGTGGGCACTAATGAAAAACTGTTTTTT
TRBV5-1	-	-	TRBJ1-1	CASSGGRNTEAFF	TGCGCCAGCAGCGGCGGGAGGAACACTGAAGCTTTCTTT
TRBV25-1	-	-	TRBJ2-3	CASEPDPTDTQYF	TGTGCCAGCGAACCGGATCCCACAGATACGCAGTATTTT
TRBV28	TRBD1	-	TRBJ2-7	CASSLSRQGYEQYF	TGTGCCAGCAGTTTATCGCGACAGGGGTACGAGCAGTACTTC
TRBV7-9	-	-	TRBJ1-4	CASLLGAGDVEKLFF	TGTGCCAGCCTGCTAGGGGCGGGGGATGTTGAAAAACTGTTTTTT
TRBV28	TRBD1	-	TRBJ2-4	CASSSLPGQPVQYF	TGTGCCAGCAGTTCACTCCCGGGACAGCCCGTTCAGTACTTC
TRBV7-2	-	-	TRBJ2-7	CASSRDWQGFYEQYF	TGTGCCAGCAGTCGCGATTGGCAGGGCTTTTACGAGCAGTACTTC